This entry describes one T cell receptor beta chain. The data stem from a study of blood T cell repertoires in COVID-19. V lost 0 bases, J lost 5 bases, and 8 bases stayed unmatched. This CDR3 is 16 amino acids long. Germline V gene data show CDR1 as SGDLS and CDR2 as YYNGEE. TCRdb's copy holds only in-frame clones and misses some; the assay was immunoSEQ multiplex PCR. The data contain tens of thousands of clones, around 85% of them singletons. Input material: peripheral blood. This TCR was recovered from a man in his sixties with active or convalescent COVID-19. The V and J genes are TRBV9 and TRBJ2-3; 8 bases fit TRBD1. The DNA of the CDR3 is TGTGCCAGCAGCGTAGCAGTGGGACAGGTTAGAGATACGCAGTATTTT. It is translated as CASSVAVGQVRDTQYF.